Each of the 6 T cell receptor beta chains below was sequenced from the same sample in a study of blood T cell repertoires in COVID-19. The protocol was immunoSEQ multiplex PCR, while the TCRdb copy is restricted to in-frame clones and leaves out a portion. The sample includes around 45,000 clones, just under 70% of them seen just once. The material sequenced was peripheral blood. These receptors all come from a man older than 75 with acute or convalescent COVID-19.

The V gene is TRBV5-8, the J gene TRBJ2-1, with 8 positions matching TRBD1. Germline V gene sequence: CDR1 SGHTS, CDR2 YDEGEE. CDR3 length: 13 amino acids. With 6 bases clipped from V and 6 bases from J, the junction kept 5 bases outside the gene matches. CDR3 sequence (DNA): TGTGCCAGCACCAGGGACAGGACCAATGAGCAGTTCTTC. This translates into CASTRDRTNEQFF.

The chain employs TRBV11-2 and TRBJ2-5; D unclear. The V and J ends lost 4 bases and 5 bases respectively, with 8 bases between them. CDR1 is SGHAT and CDR2 is FQNNGV in the germline V gene. The CDR3 is 12 residues long. CDR3 sequence: CASSSRGETQYF. The CDR3 DNA reads TGTGCCAGCAGCTCCAGAGGCGAGACCCAGTACTTC.

The genes are TRBV5-4 and TRBJ1-1; the D gene is possibly TRBD1 (5 bases). The V gene's germline CDR1 is SGHNT and CDR2 YYREEE (reference sequence). The CDR3 sequence is 16 residues long. The V gene lost 2 bases and the J gene lost 1 base, with 15 bases spanning the gap. The DNA of the CDR3 is TGTGCCAGCAGCTTTGGGCAGGGAGGGTGGAACACTGAAGCTTTCTTT. This sequence encodes CASSFGQGGWNTEAFF.

The rearrangement links TRBV7-8 to TRBJ2-1, with 8 bases aligning to TRBD2. Germline V gene sequence: CDR1 SGHVS, CDR2 FQNEAQ. V lost 0 bases and J lost 10; bases outside the gene matches: 11. The CDR3 spans 16 residues. The CDR3 nucleotides read TGTGCCAGCAGCTTAGCAACAGTATCTACGGGGGGGGAGCAGTTCTTC. Protein product: CASSLATVSTGGEQFF.

V usage is TRBV19 and J usage is TRBJ2-2; 10 positions match TRBD2. Looked up from germline, CDR1 is LNHDA and CDR2 is SQIVND (reference sequence). This CDR3 region has 16 residues. V shed 3 bases, J shed 8 bases, and the junction held 9 bases outside the gene matches. CDR3 sequence (DNA): TGTGCCAGTAGTATTGCCATAGCGGGAGGCTTGGGGGAGCTGTTTTTT. It yields the protein CASSIAIAGGLGELFF.

The chain carries TRBV2 and TRBJ1-4; D might be TRBD1 (5 bases). Germline CDR1 reads SNHLY; CDR2 reads FYNNEI. CDR3 length equals 14 residues. Trimming cost V 8 bases and J 8 bases, with 18 bases left between them. This CDR3 is CASREGQKREKLFF. DNA for the CDR3: TGTGCCAGCCGGGAGGGGCAGAAAAGAGAAAAACTGTTTTTT.